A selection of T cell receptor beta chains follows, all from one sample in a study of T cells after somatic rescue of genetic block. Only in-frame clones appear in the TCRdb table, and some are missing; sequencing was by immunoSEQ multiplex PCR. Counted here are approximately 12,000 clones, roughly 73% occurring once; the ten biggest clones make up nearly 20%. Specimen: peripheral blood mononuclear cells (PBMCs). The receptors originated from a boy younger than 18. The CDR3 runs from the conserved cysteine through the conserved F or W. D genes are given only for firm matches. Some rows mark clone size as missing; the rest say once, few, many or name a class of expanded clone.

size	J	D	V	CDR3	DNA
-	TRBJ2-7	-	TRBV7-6	CASSLSLLGPTQEQYF	TGTGCCAGCAGCTTAAGCCTTCTAGGACCTACTCAGGAGCAGTACTTC
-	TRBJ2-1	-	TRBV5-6	CASTPGGDRSSYNEQFF	TGTGCCAGCACCCCGGGGGGGGACAGGTCCTCCTACAATGAGCAGTTCTTC
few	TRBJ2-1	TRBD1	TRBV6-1	CASSRDRGLNEQFF	TGTGCCAGCAGTCGGGACAGGGGGTTGAATGAGCAGTTCTTC
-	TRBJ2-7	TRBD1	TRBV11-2	CASSFGTGAYYEQYF	TGTGCCAGCAGCTTTGGGACAGGAGCGTACTACGAGCAGTACTTC
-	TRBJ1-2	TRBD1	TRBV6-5	CASSYSEGAAPYGYTF	TGTGCCAGCAGTTACTCGGAGGGGGCAGCCCCGTATGGCTACACCTTC
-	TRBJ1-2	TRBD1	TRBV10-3	CAISGTGAGYTF	TGTGCCATCAGCGGGACAGGGGCTGGCTACACCTTC
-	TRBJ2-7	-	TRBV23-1	CASSQTRPGFYEQYF	TGCGCCAGCAGTCAAACCCGGCCGGGGTTCTACGAGCAGTACTTC
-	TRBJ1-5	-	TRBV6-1	CASMGPYSNQPQHF	TGTGCCAGCATGGGGCCGTATAGCAATCAGCCCCAGCATTTT
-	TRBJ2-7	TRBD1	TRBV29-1	CSVDRGQGVDEQYF	TGCAGCGTTGATCGGGGACAGGGGGTCGACGAGCAGTACTTC
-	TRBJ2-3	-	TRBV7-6	CASRSGPSLDTQYF	TGTGCCAGCAGGTCCGGACCATCCCTAGATACGCAGTATTTT
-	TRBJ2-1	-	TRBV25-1	CASSEQGYNEQFF	TGTGCCAGCAGTGAACAGGGCTACAATGAGCAGTTCTTC
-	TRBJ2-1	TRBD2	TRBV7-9	CASNPQGLAVYNEQFF	TGTGCCAGCAACCCACAAGGACTAGCGGTCTACAATGAGCAGTTCTTC
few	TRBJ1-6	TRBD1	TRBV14	CASSPRTGKTNSPLHF	TGTGCCAGCAGCCCAAGGACAGGGAAAACCAATTCACCCCTCCACTTT
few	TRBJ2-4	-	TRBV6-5	CASSQAKGKNIQYF	TGTGCCAGCAGTCAGGCCAAGGGAAAGAACATTCAGTACTTC
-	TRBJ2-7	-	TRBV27	CASSFGEQPPYEQYF	TGTGCCAGCAGTTTTGGGGAACAGCCCCCCTACGAGCAGTACTTC
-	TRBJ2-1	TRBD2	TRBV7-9	CASSLIGTSPNEQFF	TGTGCCAGCAGCTTAATAGGGACTAGTCCCAATGAGCAGTTCTTC
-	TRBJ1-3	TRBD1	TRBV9	CASSVLPTGAGNTIYF	TGTGCCAGCAGCGTACTTCCAACAGGGGCTGGAAACACCATATATTTT
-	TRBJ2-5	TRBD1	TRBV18	CASSLGQGLKTQYF	TGTGCCAGCTCTCTCGGACAGGGTTTGAAGACCCAGTACTTC
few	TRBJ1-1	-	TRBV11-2	CASRSNTEAFF	TGTGCCAGCAGATCTAACACTGAAGCTTTCTTT
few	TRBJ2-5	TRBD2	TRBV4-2	CASSHSGTSVQETQYF	TGTGCCAGCAGCCATTCCGGGACTAGCGTCCAAGAGACCCAGTACTTC
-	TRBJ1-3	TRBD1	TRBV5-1	CASSLGGLHSGNTIYF	TGCGCCAGCAGCTTAGGGGGCCTGCACTCTGGAAACACCATATATTTT
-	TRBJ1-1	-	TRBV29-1	CSVGTVARRWTNTEAFF	TGCAGCGTTGGGACGGTGGCGAGACGATGGACGAACACTGAAGCTTTCTTT
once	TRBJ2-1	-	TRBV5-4	CASSLLVVGGHNEQFF	TGTGCCAGCAGCCTACTAGTGGTAGGCGGTCACAATGAGCAGTTCTTC
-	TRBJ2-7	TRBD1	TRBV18	CASSPRQGNYEQYF	TGTGCCAGCTCACCACGACAGGGCAACTACGAGCAGTACTTC
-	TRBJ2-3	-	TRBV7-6	CASSLASTGLDTQYF	TGTGCCAGCAGCTTAGCGAGTACAGGGTTAGATACGCAGTATTTT
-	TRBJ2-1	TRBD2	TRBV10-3	CAISTSGSSYNEQFF	TGTGCCATCAGCACTAGCGGGAGCTCCTACAATGAGCAGTTCTTC
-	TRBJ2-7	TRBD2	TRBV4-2	CASSSERGGYEQYF	TGTGCCAGCAGCTCGGAGCGGGGGGGCTACGAGCAGTACTTC
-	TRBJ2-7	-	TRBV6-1	CASSHALQVYEQYF	TGTGCCAGCAGCCACGCCCTCCAAGTCTACGAGCAGTACTTC
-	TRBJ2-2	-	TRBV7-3	CASSLAPGSLNTGELFF	TGTGCCAGCAGCTTAGCCCCAGGTTCTTTGAACACCGGGGAGCTGTTTTTT
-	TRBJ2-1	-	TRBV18	CASSTEGRGSYNEQFF	TGTGCCAGCTCCACGGAAGGGCGCGGGTCCTACAATGAGCAGTTCTTC
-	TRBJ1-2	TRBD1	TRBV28	CASRIQGGRYGYTF	TGTGCCAGCAGAATACAGGGGGGAAGGTATGGCTACACCTTC
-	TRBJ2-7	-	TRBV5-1	CASSYDRSYEQYF	TGCGCCAGCAGTTACGACAGGTCCTACGAGCAGTACTTC
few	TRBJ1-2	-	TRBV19	CASTEIYSGGYTF	TGTGCCAGTACCGAGATTTACTCGGGTGGCTACACCTTC
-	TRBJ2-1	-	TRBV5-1	CASSLAGTNEQFF	TGCGCCAGCAGCTTGGCCGGGACCAATGAGCAGTTCTTC
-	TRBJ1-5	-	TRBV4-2	CASSQGAQGYQPQHF	TGTGCCAGCAGCCAAGGTGCACAGGGATACCAGCCCCAGCATTTT
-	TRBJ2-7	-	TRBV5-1	CASGTESSYEQYF	TGCGCCAGCGGGACTGAGAGCTCCTACGAGCAGTACTTC
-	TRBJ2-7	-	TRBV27	CASRQNRQSYEQYF	TGTGCCAGCAGGCAGAATCGACAGTCCTACGAGCAGTACTTC
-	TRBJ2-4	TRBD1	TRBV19	CASTAQGTKNIQYF	TGTGCCAGTACTGCACAGGGGACCAAAAACATTCAGTACTTC
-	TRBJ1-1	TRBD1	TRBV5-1	CASSLGTGGGNTEAFF	TGCGCCAGCAGCTTAGGGACAGGGGGCGGAAACACTGAAGCTTTCTTT
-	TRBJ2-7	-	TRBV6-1	CATNRWDSTAYEQYF	TGTGCCACCAACCGCTGGGACTCTACCGCCTACGAGCAGTACTTC
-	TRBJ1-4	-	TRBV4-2	CASSQGVTGGEKLFF	TGTGCCAGCAGCCAAGGTGTAACAGGCGGCGAAAAACTGTTTTTT
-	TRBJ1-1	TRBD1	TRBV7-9	CASSLTGMNTEAFF	TGTGCCAGCAGCCTGACAGGGATGAACACTGAAGCTTTCTTT
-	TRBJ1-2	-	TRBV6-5	CASREYGPNYGYTF	TGTGCCAGCAGGGAGTATGGACCGAACTATGGCTACACCTTC
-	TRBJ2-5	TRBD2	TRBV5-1	CASSSLAGGPPYQETQYF	TGCGCCAGCAGCTCCCTAGCGGGGGGGCCCCCGTACCAAGAGACCCAGTACTTC
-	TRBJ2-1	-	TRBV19	CASSLTRLLHEQFF	TGTGCCAGTAGTCTGACCCGCCTCCTCCATGAGCAGTTCTTC
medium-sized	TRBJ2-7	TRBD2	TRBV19	CASSIELAGPYEQYF	TGTGCCAGTAGTATAGAGCTAGCGGGGCCCTACGAGCAGTACTTC
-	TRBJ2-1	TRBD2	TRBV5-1	CASSLVPTSGGLYNEQFF	TGCGCCAGCAGCTTGGTGCCGACTAGCGGGGGGCTCTACAATGAGCAGTTCTTC
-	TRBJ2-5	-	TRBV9	CASSVEIGYPDSGETQYF	TGTGCCAGCAGCGTAGAGATAGGGTATCCAGATTCCGGGGAGACCCAGTACTTC
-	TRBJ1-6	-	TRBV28	CASSFGSPLHF	TGTGCCAGCAGTTTTGGTTCACCCCTCCACTTT
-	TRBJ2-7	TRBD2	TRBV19	CASSMGLAGGLSYEQYF	TGTGCCAGTAGTATGGGACTAGCGGGGGGCCTCTCCTACGAGCAGTACTTC
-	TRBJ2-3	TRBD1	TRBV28	CASSLYGQGISTDTQYF	TGTGCCAGCAGTTTATACGGACAGGGGATTTCAACAGATACGCAGTATTTT
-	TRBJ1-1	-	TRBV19	CASSVTGANTEAFF	TGTGCCAGTAGTGTGACCGGGGCGAACACTGAAGCTTTCTTT
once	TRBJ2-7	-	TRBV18	CASSSLDTFHYEQYF	TGTGCCAGCTCATCCCTCGACACCTTCCACTACGAGCAGTACTTC
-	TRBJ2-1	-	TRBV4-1	CASSQRNLVFDTEWNEQFF	TGCGCCAGCAGCCAGCGCAATTTGGTTTTCGACACGGAATGGAATGAGCAGTTCTTC